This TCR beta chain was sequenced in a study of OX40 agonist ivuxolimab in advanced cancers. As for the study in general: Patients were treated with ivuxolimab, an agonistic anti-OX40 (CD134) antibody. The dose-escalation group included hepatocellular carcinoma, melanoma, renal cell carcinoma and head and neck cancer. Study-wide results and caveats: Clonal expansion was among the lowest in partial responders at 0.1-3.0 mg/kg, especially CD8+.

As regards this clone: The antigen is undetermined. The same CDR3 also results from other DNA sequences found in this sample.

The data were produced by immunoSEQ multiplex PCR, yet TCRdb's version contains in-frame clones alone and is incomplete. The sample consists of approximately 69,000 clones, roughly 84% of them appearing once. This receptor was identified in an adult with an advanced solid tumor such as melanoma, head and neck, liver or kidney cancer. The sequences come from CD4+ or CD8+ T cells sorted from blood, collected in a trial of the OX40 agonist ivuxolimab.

The CDR3, as DNA: TGTGCCAGCAGCCAAGCCATTAACTATGGCTACACCTTC. This codes for CASSQAINYGYTF. This rearrangement joins TRBV14 to TRBJ1-2; D call uncertain. V was trimmed by 1 base and J by 1 base, leaving 4 bases between them. Germline values: CDR1 SGHDN, CDR2 FVKESK. The CDR3 totals 13 residues.